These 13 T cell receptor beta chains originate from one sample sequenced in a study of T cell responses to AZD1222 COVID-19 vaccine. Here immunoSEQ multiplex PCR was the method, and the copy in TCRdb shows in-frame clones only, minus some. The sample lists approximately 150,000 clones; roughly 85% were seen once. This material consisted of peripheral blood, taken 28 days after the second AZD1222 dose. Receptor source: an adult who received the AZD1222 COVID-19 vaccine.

CDR3 loop: CASSEGELGEQFF. The CDR3 DNA reads TGTGCCAGCAGTGAAGGGGAGTTAGGTGAGCAGTTCTTC. The chain links TRBV6-1 to TRBJ2-1; the D gene is possibly TRBD2 (5 bases). The V gene's germline CDR1 is MNHNS and CDR2 SASEGT. V was cut by 1 base and J by 9 bases, with 10 bases left in between. This CDR3 contains 13 residues.

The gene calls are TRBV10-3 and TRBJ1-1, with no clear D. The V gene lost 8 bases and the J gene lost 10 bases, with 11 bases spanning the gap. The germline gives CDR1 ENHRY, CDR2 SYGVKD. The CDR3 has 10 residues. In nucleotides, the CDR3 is TGTGCCATCGGAGCCGGAGGAGCTTTCTTT. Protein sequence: CAIGAGGAFF.

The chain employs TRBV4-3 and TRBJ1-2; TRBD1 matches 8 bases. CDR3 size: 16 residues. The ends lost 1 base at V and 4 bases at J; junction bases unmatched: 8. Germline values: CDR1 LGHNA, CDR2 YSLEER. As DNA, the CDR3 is TGCGCCAGCAGCCAAGCTCTGGACAGGGACCTCTATGGCTACACCTTC. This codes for CASSQALDRDLYGYTF.

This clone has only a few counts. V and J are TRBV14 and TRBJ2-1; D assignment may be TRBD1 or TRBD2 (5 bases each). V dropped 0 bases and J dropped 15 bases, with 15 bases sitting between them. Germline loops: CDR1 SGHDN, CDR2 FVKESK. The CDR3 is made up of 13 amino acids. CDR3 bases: TGTGCCAGCAGCCAAGATAGGGGACGTTACCCGTTCTTC. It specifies CASSQDRGRYPFF.

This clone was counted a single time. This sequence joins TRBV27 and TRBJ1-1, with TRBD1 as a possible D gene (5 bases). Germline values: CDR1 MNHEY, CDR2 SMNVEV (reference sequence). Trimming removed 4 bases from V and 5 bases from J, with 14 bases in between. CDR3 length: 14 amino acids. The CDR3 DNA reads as TGTGCCAGCAGTTCGGGGGGGAGGTTGACTGAAGCTTTCTTT. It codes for CASSSGGRLTEAFF.

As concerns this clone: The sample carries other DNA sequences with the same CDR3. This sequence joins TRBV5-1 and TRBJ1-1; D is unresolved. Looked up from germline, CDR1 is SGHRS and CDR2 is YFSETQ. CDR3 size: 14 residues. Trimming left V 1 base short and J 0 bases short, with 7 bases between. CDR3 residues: CASSLSGMNTEAFF. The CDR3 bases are TGCGCCAGCAGCTTGTCCGGGATGAACACTGAAGCTTTCTTT.

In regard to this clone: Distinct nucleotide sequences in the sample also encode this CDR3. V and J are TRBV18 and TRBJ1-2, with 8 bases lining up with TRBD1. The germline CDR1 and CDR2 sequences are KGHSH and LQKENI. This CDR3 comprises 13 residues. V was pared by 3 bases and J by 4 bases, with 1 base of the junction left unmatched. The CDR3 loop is CASSPGTGYGYTF. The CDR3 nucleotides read TGTGCCAGCTCACCGGGGACAGGCTATGGCTACACCTTC.

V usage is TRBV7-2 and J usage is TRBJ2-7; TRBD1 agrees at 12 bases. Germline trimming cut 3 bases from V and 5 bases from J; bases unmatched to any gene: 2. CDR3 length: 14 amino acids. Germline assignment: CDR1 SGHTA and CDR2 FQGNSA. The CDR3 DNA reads TGTGCCAGCAGCTTCCGGGACAGGGGGCACGAGCAGTACTTC. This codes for CASSFRDRGHEQYF.

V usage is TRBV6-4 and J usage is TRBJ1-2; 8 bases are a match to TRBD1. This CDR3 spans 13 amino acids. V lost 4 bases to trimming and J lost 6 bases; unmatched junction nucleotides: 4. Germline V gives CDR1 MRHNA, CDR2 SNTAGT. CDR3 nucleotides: TGTGCCAGCAGTGCCGGACAGGGACATGGCTACACCTTC. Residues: CASSAGQGHGYTF.

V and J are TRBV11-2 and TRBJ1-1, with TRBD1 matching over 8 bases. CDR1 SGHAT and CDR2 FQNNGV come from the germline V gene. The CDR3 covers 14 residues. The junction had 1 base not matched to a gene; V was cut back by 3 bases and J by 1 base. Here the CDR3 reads CASSFGQGNTEAFF. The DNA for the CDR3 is TGTGCCAGCAGCTTTGGACAGGGGAACACTGAAGCTTTCTTT.

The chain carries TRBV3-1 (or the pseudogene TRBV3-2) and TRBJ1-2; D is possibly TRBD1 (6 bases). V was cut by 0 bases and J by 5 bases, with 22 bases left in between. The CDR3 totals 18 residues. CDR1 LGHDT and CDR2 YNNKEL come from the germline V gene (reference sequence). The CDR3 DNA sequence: TGTGCCAGCAGCCAAGATCACCAGAGTAGGGGGATCGGGTATGGCTACACCTTC. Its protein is CASSQDHQSRGIGYGYTF.

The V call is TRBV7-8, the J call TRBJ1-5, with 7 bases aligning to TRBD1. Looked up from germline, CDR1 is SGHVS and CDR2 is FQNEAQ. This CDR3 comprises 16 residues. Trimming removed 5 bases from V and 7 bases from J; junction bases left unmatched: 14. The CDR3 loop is CASSPRTGRVGQPQHF. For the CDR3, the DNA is TGTGCCAGCAGCCCCCGGACAGGCAGGGTTGGACAGCCCCAGCATTTT.

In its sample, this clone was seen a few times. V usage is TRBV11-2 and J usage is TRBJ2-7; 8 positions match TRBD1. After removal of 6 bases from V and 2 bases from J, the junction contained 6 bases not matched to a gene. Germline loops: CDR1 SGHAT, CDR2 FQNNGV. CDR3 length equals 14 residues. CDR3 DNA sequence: TGTGCCAGCAGTTTTGACAGGGGACCCTACGAGCAGTACTTC. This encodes CASSFDRGPYEQYF.